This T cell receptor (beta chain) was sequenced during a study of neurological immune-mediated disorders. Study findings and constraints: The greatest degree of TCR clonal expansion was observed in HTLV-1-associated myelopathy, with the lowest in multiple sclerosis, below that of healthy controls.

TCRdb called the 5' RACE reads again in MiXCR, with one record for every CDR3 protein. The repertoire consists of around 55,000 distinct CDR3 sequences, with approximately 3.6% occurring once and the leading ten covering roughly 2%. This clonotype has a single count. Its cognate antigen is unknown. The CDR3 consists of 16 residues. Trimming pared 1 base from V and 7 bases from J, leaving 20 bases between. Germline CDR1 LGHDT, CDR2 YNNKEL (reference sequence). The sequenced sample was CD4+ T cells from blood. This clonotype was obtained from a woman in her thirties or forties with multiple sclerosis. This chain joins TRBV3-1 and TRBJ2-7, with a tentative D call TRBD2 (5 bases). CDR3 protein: CASSQVLGRLRGEQYF. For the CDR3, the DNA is TGTGCCAGCAGCCAAGTTTTAGGACGGCTTCGGGGAGAGCAGTACTTC.